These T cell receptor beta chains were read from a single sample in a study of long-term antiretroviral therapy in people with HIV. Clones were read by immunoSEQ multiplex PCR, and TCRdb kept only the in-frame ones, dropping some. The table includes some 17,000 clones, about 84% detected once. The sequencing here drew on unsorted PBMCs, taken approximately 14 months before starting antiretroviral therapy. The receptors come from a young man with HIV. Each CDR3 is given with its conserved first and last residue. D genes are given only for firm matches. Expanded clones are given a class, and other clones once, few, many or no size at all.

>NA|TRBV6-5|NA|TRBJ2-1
TGTGCCAGCAGTTACAAACCTATCTCCTACAATGAGCAGTTCTTC
CASSYKPISYNEQFF
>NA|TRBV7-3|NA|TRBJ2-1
TGTGCCAGCAGCCCCGGGAATACCAATGAGCAGTTCTTC
CASSPGNTNEQFF
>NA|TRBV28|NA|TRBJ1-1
TGTGCCAGCAGCCTAACCCAATGGACCAAAGACACTGAAGCTTTCTTT
CASSLTQWTKDTEAFF
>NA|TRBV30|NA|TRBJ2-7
TGTGCCTGGAGAAGGATGGGAGTCTACGAGCAGTACTTC
CAWRRMGVYEQYF
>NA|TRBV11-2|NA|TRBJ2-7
TGTGCCAGCAGCTTTGGGGGGCGCCTCTACGAGCAGTACTTC
CASSFGGRLYEQYF
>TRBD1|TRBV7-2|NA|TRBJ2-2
TGTGCCAGCAGCGGGCCCGTGACAGGGATAAGCACCGGGGAGCTGTTTTTT
CASSGPVTGISTGELFF
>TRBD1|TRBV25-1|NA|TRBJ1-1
TGTGCCAGCATGCCCGGGGGACAGCGCAACACTGAAGCTTTCTTT
CASMPGGQRNTEAFF
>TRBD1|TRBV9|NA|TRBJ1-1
TGTGCCAGCAGCCCGCAGACAGGGTCCCTCGCTGAAGCTTTCTTT
CASSPQTGSLAEAFF
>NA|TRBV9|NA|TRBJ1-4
TGTGCCAGCAGCGTAGATGGGGGGTTTGAAAAACTGTTTTTT
CASSVDGGFEKLFF
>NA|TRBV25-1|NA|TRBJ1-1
TGTGCCAGCAGTGAACTACAGGGCCCTTGGGACACTGAAGCTTTCTTT
CASSELQGPWDTEAFF
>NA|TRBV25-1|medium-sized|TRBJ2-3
TGTGCCAGCAGTGAATGGTCGCAGGGGAGTTCAGCAGATACGCAGTATTTT
CASSEWSQGSSADTQYF
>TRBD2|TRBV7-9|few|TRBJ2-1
TGTGCCAGCAGCTTTTCTTCTAGCGGGAGTAGGGGTGAGCAGTTCTTC
CASSFSSSGSRGEQFF
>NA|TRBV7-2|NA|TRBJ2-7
TGTGCCAGCAGCTTAGGGCAGGTGCCCTCCTACGAGCAGTACTTC
CASSLGQVPSYEQYF
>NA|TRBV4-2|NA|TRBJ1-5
TGTGCCAGCAGCCAAGAGGAAGGGGCCCTCAATCAGCCCCAGCATTTT
CASSQEEGALNQPQHF
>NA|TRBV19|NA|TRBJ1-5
TGTGCCAGTAGTATTTTTGGGGGAGCCAATCAGCCCCAGCATTTT
CASSIFGGANQPQHF
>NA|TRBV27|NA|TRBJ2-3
TGTGCCAGCAGTTCTCGGACAAGGGGGGACACAGATACGCAGTATTTT
CASSSRTRGDTDTQYF
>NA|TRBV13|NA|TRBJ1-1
TGTGCCAGCAGCTGGACGGGGTCAGGTTCGTGGTACACTGAAGCTTTCTTT
CASSWTGSGSWYTEAFF
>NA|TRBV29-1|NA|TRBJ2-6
TGCAGCGTTAGAGCTCCACTAGCATACAGTCGGGCCAACGTCCTGACTTTC
CSVRAPLAYSRANVLTF
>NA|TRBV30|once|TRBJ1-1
TGTGCCTGGAAGATAAAGGTTGAAGCTTTCTTT
CAWKIKVEAFF
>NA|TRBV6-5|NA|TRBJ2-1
TGTGCCAGCAGTTACGGGGCTTACAATGAGCAGTTCTTC
CASSYGAYNEQFF
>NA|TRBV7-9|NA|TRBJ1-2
TGTGCCAGCAGCTCCGAGGGCAGAATTAACTATGGCTACACCTTC
CASSSEGRINYGYTF
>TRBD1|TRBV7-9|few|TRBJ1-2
TGTGCCAGCAGCGCCGCAGGGGGGTATGGCTACACCTTC
CASSAAGGYGYTF
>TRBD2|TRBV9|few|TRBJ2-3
TGTGCCAGCAGCGCCTTGGGACTAGCGGGAGGACTTACTAGCACAGATACGCAGTATTTT
CASSALGLAGGLTSTDTQYF
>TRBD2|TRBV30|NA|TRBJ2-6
TGTGCCTGGAGTAGGGGTTTTAGCGGGGCCTCTGGGGCCAACGTCCTGACTTTC
CAWSRGFSGASGANVLTF
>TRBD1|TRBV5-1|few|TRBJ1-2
TGCGCCAGCAGCTTGGCCGTTGGGACAGTCTATGGCTACACCTTC
CASSLAVGTVYGYTF
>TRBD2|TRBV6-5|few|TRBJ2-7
TGTGCCAGCAGTTACTCGGGCGGGAGTAACTACGAGCAGTACTTC
CASSYSGGSNYEQYF
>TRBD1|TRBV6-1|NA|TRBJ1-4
TGTGCCAGCAGTGGGGGACAGGGGGCCGAAAAACTGTTTTTT
CASSGGQGAEKLFF